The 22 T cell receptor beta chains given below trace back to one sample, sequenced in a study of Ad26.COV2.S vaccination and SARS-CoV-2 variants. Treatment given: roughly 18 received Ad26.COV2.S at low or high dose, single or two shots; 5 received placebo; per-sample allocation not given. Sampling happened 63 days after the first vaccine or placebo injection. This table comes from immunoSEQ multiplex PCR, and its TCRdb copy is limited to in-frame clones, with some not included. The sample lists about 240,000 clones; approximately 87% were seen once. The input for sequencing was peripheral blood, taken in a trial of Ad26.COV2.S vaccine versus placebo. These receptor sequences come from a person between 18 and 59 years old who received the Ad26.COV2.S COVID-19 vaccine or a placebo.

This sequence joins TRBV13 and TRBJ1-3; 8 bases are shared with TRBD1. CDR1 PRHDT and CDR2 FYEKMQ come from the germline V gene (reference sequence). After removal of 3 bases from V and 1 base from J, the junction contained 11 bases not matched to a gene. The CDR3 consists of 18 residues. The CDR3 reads CASSFRGQGEGSGNTIYF. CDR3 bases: TGTGCCAGCAGCTTCCGCGGACAGGGTGAAGGGTCTGGAAACACCATATATTTT. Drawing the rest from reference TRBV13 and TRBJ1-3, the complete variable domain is AAGVIQSPRHLIKEKRETATLKCYPIPRHDTVYWYQQGPGQDPQFLISFYEKMQSDKGSIPDRFSAQQFSDYHSELNMSSLELGDSALYFCASSFRGQGEGSGNTIYFGEGSWLTVV.

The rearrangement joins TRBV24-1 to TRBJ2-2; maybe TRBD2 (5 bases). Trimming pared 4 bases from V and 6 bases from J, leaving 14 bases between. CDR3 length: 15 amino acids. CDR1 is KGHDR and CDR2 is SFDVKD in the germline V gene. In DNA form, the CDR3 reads TGTGCCACCAGTGAGCCGGGAAGGGAGTCCGGGGAGCTGTTTTTT. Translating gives CATSEPGRESGELFF.

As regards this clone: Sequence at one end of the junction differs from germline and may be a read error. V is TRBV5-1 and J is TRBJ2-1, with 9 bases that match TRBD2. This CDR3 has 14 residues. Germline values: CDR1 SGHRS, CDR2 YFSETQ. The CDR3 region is CASSPGDSGGTVVF. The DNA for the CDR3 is TGCGCCAGCAGCCCCGGGGATAGCGGGGGAACGGTGGTCTTC.

The CDR3 loop is CASSPQRGKNSPLHF. DNA of the CDR3: TGTGCCAGCAGTCCCCAGAGGGGGAAAAATTCACCCCTCCACTTT. The rearrangement uses TRBV3-1 (or the pseudogene TRBV3-2) and TRBJ1-6; perhaps TRBD1 as D (6 bases). The germline V and J ends were trimmed by 6 bases and 7 bases, with 16 bases remaining between them. Germline CDR1 and CDR2: LGHDT and YNNKEL (reference sequence). The CDR3 runs to 15 residues.

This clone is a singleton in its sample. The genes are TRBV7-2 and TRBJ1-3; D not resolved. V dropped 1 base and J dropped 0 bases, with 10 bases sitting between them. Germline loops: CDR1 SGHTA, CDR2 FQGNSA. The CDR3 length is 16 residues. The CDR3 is CASSLVAVSSGNTIYF. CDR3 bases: TGTGCCAGCAGCTTAGTCGCCGTCAGCTCTGGAAACACCATATATTTT.

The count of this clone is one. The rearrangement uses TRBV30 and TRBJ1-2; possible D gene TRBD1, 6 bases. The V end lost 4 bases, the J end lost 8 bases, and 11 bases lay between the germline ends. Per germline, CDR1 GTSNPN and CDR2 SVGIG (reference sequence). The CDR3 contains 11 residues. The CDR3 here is CAWTAGEGYTF. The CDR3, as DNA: TGTGCCTGGACGGCAGGGGAAGGCTACACCTTC.

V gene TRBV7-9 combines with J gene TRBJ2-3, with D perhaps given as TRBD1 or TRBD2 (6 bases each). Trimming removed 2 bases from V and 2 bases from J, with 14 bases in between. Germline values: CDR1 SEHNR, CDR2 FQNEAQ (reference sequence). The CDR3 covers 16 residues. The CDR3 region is CASSLQGGRDTDTQYF. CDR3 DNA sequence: TGTGCCAGCAGCTTACAAGGGGGGCGGGACACAGATACGCAGTATTTT.

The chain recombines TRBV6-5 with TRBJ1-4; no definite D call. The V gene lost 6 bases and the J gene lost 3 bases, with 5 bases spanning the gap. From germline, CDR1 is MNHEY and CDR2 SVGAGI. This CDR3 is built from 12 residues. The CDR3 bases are TGTGCCAGCAGGGGGTCTAATGAAAAACTGTTTTTT. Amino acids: CASRGSNEKLFF.

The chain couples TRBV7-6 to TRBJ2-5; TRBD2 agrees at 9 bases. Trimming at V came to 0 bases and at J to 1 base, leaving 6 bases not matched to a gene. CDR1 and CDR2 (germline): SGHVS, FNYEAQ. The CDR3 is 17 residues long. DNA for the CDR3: TGTGCCAGCAGCTTAGCGATTAGCGGGGGTCCCCAAGAGACCCAGTACTTC. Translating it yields CASSLAISGGPQETQYF.

This CDR3 is CASSSGGATNEKLFF. CDR3 DNA: TGCGCCAGCAGCTCTGGAGGGGCAACTAATGAAAAACTGTTTTTT. The chain couples TRBV5-1 to TRBJ1-4; a possible D gene is TRBD1 (5 bases). The ends were cut back, 3 bases at V and 0 bases at J, with 9 bases in the middle. The CDR3 consists of 15 residues. Germline lookup yields CDR1 SGHRS and CDR2 YFSETQ.

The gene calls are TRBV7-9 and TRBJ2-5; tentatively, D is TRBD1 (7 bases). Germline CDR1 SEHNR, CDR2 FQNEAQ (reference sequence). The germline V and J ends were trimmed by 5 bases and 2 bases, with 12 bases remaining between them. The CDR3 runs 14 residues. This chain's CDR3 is CASSGGTAQETQYF. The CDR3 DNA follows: TGTGCCAGCAGCGGGGGGACAGCACAAGAGACCCAGTACTTC.

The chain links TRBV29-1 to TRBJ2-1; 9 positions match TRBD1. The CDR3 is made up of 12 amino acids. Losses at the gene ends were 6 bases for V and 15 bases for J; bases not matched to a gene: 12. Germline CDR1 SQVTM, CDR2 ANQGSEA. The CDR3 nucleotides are TGCAGCGTCCAGAGGACAGGGGAGAGTCCGTTCTTC. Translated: CSVQRTGESPFF.

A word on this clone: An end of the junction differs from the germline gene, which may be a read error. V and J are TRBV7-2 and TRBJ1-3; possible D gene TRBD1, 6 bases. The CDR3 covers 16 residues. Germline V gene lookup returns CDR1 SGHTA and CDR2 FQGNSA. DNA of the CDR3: TGTGCCAGCAGCTACTGGGGGCGGGGAGGGGGAACCACCATATATTTT. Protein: CASSYWGRGGGTTIYF.

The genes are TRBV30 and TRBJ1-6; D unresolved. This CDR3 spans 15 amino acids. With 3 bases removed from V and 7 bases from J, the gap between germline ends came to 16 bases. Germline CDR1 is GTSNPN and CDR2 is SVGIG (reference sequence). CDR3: CAWSPRKGYNSPLHF. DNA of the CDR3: TGTGCCTGGAGCCCGCGCAAGGGATACAATTCACCCCTCCACTTT.

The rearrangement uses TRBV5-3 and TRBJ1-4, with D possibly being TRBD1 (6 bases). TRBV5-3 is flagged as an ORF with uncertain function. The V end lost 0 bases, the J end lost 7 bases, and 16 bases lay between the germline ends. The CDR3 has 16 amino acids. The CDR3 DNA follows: TGTGCCAGAAGCTTGGGATTGGGGGGCCCCGGTGAAAAACTGTTTTTT. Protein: CARSLGLGGPGEKLFF.

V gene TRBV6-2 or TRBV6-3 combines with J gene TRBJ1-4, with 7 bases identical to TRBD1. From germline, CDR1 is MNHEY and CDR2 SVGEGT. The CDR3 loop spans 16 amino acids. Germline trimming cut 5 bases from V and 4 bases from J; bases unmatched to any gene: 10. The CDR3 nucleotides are TGTGCCAGCAGTGAGACCAGGGGGACCTATAATGAAAAACTGTTTTTT. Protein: CASSETRGTYNEKLFF.

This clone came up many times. The CDR3 spells CASTYQTRQMGQPQHF. The CDR3 region has the DNA TGTGCCAGCACCTACCAGACAAGGCAGATGGGACAGCCCCAGCATTTT. The chain has TRBV7-2 and TRBJ1-5; no clear D. The CDR3 runs to 16 residues. CDR1 is SGHTA and CDR2 is FQGNSA in the germline V gene. Deletions cut 7 bases from V and 7 bases from J, with 23 bases between.

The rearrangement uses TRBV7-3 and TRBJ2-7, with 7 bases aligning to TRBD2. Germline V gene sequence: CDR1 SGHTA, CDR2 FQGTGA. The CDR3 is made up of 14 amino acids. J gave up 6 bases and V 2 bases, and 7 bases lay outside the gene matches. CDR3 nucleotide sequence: TGTGCCAGCAGCTTAGAAGAAGGGGAGGGCGAGCAGTACTTC. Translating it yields CASSLEEGEGEQYF.

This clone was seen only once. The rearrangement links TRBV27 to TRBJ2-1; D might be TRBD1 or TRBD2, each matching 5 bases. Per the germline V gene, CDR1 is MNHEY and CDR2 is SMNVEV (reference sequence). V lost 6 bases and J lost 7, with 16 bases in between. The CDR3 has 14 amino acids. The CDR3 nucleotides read TGTGCCAGCAGATCTCCTCGAGGGGTGAATGAGCAGTTCTTC. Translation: CASRSPRGVNEQFF.

CDR3: CASSAGTGRAKNIQYF. The CDR3, as DNA: TGTGCCAGCAGCGCGGGGACAGGGCGAGCCAAAAACATTCAGTACTTC. V usage is TRBV7-9 and J usage is TRBJ2-4; 9 nucleotides line up with TRBD1. Germline trimming cut 5 bases from V and 0 bases from J; bases unmatched to any gene: 5. Germline-derived CDR1 and CDR2 are SEHNR and FQNEAQ (reference sequence). The CDR3 sequence is 16 residues long.

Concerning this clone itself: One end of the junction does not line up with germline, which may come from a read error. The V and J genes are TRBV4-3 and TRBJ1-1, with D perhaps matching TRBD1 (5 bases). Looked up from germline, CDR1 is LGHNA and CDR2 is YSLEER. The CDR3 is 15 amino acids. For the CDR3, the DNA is TGCGCCAGCAGCCAAGATGCCGGGGCGAACGCTGAAGCTTTCTTT. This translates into CASSQDAGANAEAFF.

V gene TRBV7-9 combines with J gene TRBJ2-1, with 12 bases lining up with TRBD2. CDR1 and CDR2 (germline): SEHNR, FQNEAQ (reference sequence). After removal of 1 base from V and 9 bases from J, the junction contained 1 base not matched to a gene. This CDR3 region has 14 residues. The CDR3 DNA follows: TGTGCCAGCAGCTTAGGGGGACTAGCGGGTGAGCAGTTCTTC. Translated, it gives CASSLGGLAGEQFF.